This passage covers 30 T cell receptor beta chains from one sample sequenced in a study of beta chain features in type 1 diabetes. The study's findings and limits: Shortening of TCRB CDR3s, moderate but significant, appeared in all four CD4+ subsets of Type 1 diabetes patients.

The antigens these receptors bind are not known. Reverse transcribing all isolated RNA meant expressed TCRB transcripts were sequenced. TCRdb keeps only in-frame clones here, not all; method: immunoSEQ multiplex PCR. The sample yields a few hundred thousand clones, approximately 25% seen once. The sample taken for sequencing was naive CD4+ T cells from blood. These receptor sequences come from a woman in her 30s with type 1 diabetes.

The chain combines TRBV5-4 with TRBJ1-2; the match to TRBD1 covers 10 bases. Germline V lookup: CDR1 SGHNT, CDR2 YYREEE (reference sequence). This CDR3 is 15 amino acids long. The trim removed 4 bases at V and 3 bases at J, leaving 6 bases unmatched. The CDR3 protein is CASSTGTGEDYGYTF. CDR3 bases: TGTGCCAGCAGCACCGGGACAGGGGAGGACTATGGCTACACCTTC.

This clone was seen a few times. The rearrangement links TRBV7-8 to TRBJ2-5; 7 nucleotides align to TRBD2. The germline CDR1 and CDR2 sequences are SGHVS and FQNEAQ. CDR3 size: 13 residues. After removal of 5 bases from V and 2 bases from J, the junction contained 2 bases not matched to a gene. Here the CDR3 reads CASSPGLQETQYF. DNA of the CDR3: TGTGCCAGCAGCCCGGGACTACAAGAGACCCAGTACTTC.

This clone has more than one count but fewer than ten. The chain has TRBV11-2 and TRBJ2-5; possibly TRBD2 for D (5 bases). Trimming shortened V by 5 bases and J by 6 bases, and 16 bases separated the two germline ends. Looked up from germline, CDR1 is SGHAT and CDR2 is FQNNGV. This CDR3 spans 14 amino acids. CDR3 bases: TGTGCCAGCAGCCCTCCGGCGGGTCTCAAGACCCAGTACTTC. It yields the protein CASSPPAGLKTQYF.

This chain joins TRBV28 and TRBJ2-1; TRBD2 is a possible D gene (6 bases). V was pared by 3 bases and J by 4 bases, with 13 bases between. The CDR3 sequence is 15 residues long. CDR1 is MDHEN, CDR2 SYDVKM, per germline. CDR3 protein: CASSLGGRAYNEQFF. In nucleotides, the CDR3 is TGTGCCAGCAGTTTGGGAGGCCGGGCGTACAATGAGCAGTTCTTC.

This clone has just a few counts. The V gene is TRBV19, the J gene TRBJ1-2; D might be TRBD1 (5 bases). V gave up 7 bases and J gave up 2 bases, with 14 bases separating them. The CDR3 has 14 residues. Germline V CDR1 and CDR2: LNHDA, SQIVND (reference sequence). Here the CDR3 reads CASTPSGGNYGYTF. As DNA, the CDR3 is TGTGCCAGTACACCGTCCGGGGGAAACTATGGCTACACCTTC.

The chain carries TRBV11-2 and TRBJ2-7; 9 nucleotides line up with TRBD1. The CDR3 covers 14 residues. Trimming took 5 bases from V and 6 from J; bases not matched to a gene: 8. Germline CDR1 reads SGHAT; CDR2 reads FQNNGV. For the CDR3, the DNA is TGTGCCAGCAGCACGGACAGGGGCAGGGGCGAGCAGTACTTC. Encoded protein: CASSTDRGRGEQYF.

The chain carries TRBV28 and TRBJ2-3; possibly TRBD2 for D (5 bases). In germline, CDR1 is MDHEN, CDR2 SYDVKM. The CDR3 is 15 residues long. V was pared by 5 bases and J by 9 bases, with 21 bases between. The CDR3 region is CASSVRLRSRNTQYF. The CDR3 coding sequence is TGTGCCAGCAGTGTCCGACTAAGGTCTAGGAACACGCAGTATTTT.

V is TRBV4-1 and J is TRBJ2-2, with 7 bases identical to TRBD2. The J segment lost 0 bases and the V segment lost 2 bases, leaving 6 bases of the junction unmatched. The CDR3 has 17 amino acids. Germline V gene lookup returns CDR1 MGHRA and CDR2 YSYEKL. The CDR3 loop is CASSQMGDYANTGELFF. The CDR3 DNA reads TGCGCCAGCAGCCAAATGGGGGACTACGCGAACACCGGGGAGCTGTTTTTT.

The rearrangement uses TRBV15 and TRBJ1-2, with 8 bases lining up with TRBD1. The V segment lost 6 bases and the J segment 6 bases; nucleotides outside the gene matches: 6. The CDR3 runs 13 residues. The V gene's germline CDR1 is LNHNV and CDR2 YYDKDF (reference sequence). The CDR3 region is CATSGQGRDGYTF. The CDR3 region has the DNA TGTGCCACCAGTGGACAGGGACGAGATGGCTACACCTTC.

This clone was seen a handful of times. This chain links TRBV7-3 with TRBJ2-2; 13 bases agree with TRBD2. The V and J ends lost 1 base and 6 bases, in that order; junction bases with no gene match: 5. The CDR3 sequence is 17 residues long. CDR1 is SGHTA, CDR2 FQGTGA, per germline. As DNA, the CDR3 is TGTGCCAGCAGCTTAAACCCGACTAGCGGGAGGCCCGGGGAGCTGTTTTTT. Translated: CASSLNPTSGRPGELFF.

The rearrangement uses TRBV6-1 and TRBJ2-3, with TRBD2 matching 8 bases. CDR1 is MNHNS, CDR2 SASEGT, per germline. Losses at the gene ends were 4 bases for V and 5 bases for J; bases not matched to a gene: 8. The CDR3 is 15 residues long. The CDR3 reads CASSGGSGMRDTQYF. CDR3 nucleotides: TGTGCCAGCAGTGGTGGTAGCGGGATGAGAGATACGCAGTATTTT.

This clone was detected a few times. The V call is TRBV29-1, the J call TRBJ1-1; D ambiguous. With 5 bases removed from V and 0 bases from J, the gap between germline ends came to 10 bases. The germline gives CDR1 SQVTM, CDR2 ANQGSEA. The CDR3 covers 13 residues. The CDR3 spells CSVNRRLNTEAFF. The CDR3 coding sequence is TGCAGCGTTAACAGAAGACTGAACACTGAAGCTTTCTTT. Filled out from reference TRBV29-1 and TRBJ1-1, the complete variable domain reads SAVISQKPSRDICQRGTSLTIQCQVDSQVTMMFWYRQQPGQSLTLIATANQGSEATYESGFVIDKFPISRPNLTFSTLTVSNMSPEDSSIYLCSVNRRLNTEAFFGQGTRLTVV.

The V and J genes are TRBV18 and TRBJ2-5; 7 bases agree with TRBD2. The ends lost 3 bases at V and 6 bases at J; junction bases unmatched: 7. Germline values: CDR1 KGHSH, CDR2 LQKENI. The CDR3 extends over 14 amino acids. The CDR3 region is CASSPFGGGKTQYF. In nucleotides, the CDR3 is TGTGCCAGCTCACCCTTTGGGGGAGGGAAGACCCAGTACTTC.

In its sample, this clone was seen a few times. The chain links TRBV13 to TRBJ2-7; TRBD2 matches at 10 bases. CDR1 and CDR2 from the germline V gene are PRHDT and FYEKMQ (reference sequence). This CDR3 comprises 15 residues. J was trimmed by 3 bases and V by 6 bases; bases with no gene match: 8. The CDR3 DNA reads as TGTGCCAGCAGGCAAAGCGGGAGGGCCTTCTACGAGCAGTACTTC. Its protein product is CASRQSGRAFYEQYF.

The chain links TRBV9 to TRBJ2-1, with 8 positions matching TRBD2. Looked up from germline, CDR1 is SGDLS and CDR2 is YYNGEE. The V segment lost 8 bases and the J segment 2 bases; nucleotides outside the gene matches: 9. CDR3 length equals 15 residues. As DNA, the CDR3 is TGTGCCAGTTCCTCCGGGGGGGCCGCCTACAATGAGCAGTTCTTC. This codes for CASSSGGAAYNEQFF.

This sequence joins TRBV7-6 and TRBJ1-1; D ambiguous. Germline V lookup: CDR1 SGHVS, CDR2 FNYEAQ. The V end was cut by 4 bases, the J end by 1 base, with 13 bases between. The CDR3 has 15 residues. The CDR3 nucleotides are TGTGCCAGCAGCTCACGCCTTGGGCGGAACACTGAAGCTTTCTTT. This gives the protein CASSSRLGRNTEAFF.

The table lists this clone with a count of one. This chain uses TRBV28 with TRBJ1-2; 7 nucleotides align to TRBD1. The V and J ends lost 5 bases and 7 bases, in that order; junction bases with no gene match: 16. The CDR3 has 16 amino acids. Germline V CDR1 and CDR2: MDHEN, SYDVKM. CDR3: CASSPGTAIKGGGYTF. CDR3 bases: TGTGCCAGCAGTCCGGGGACAGCGATAAAAGGGGGTGGCTACACCTTC.

The sample holds a few counts of this clone. The gene calls are TRBV30 and TRBJ2-1; 8 bases are a match to TRBD2. V lost 5 bases, J lost 9 bases, and 3 bases stayed unmatched. This CDR3 contains 11 residues. CDR1 GTSNPN and CDR2 SVGIG come from the germline V gene (reference sequence). CDR3 loop: CAWATSGEQFF. The DNA for the CDR3 is TGTGCCTGGGCTACTAGCGGTGAGCAGTTCTTC.

Of note for this clone: Other DNA sequences within the sample encode an identical CDR3. The rearrangement links TRBV5-4 to TRBJ2-1; 7 nucleotides agree with TRBD1. The V gene end was trimmed by 0 bases and the J gene end by 1 base; junction bases not matched to a gene: 1. CDR1 and CDR2 from the germline V gene are SGHNT and YYREEE (reference sequence). CDR3 length equals 15 residues. The CDR3 region is CASSLDRGSYNEQFF. CDR3 DNA sequence: TGTGCCAGCAGCTTGGACAGGGGATCCTACAATGAGCAGTTCTTC.

This clone was counted between two and nine times. The V call is TRBV4-2, the J call TRBJ2-7; D is perhaps TRBD2 (5 bases). The CDR3 has 16 residues. V shed 0 bases and J shed 4 bases, with 16 bases lying between them. Germline lookup yields CDR1 LGHNA and CDR2 YNFKEQ. CDR3 in DNA: TGTGCCAGCAGCCAAGATGATAGTGGGAGCAAGTACGAGCAGTACTTC. Translation: CASSQDDSGSKYEQYF.

This clone occurred a few times. This sequence joins TRBV9 and TRBJ2-7; D possibly corresponds to TRBD1 (6 bases). Per the germline V gene, CDR1 is SGDLS and CDR2 is YYNGEE. There are 16 residues in the CDR3. V was trimmed by 0 bases and J by 3 bases, leaving 16 bases between them. As DNA, the CDR3 is TGTGCCAGCAGCGTAGGTCCGCAGGACAGCTTCTACGAGCAGTACTTC. Encoded protein: CASSVGPQDSFYEQYF. The whole variable domain, filled in from reference TRBV9 and TRBJ2-7, reads DSGVTQTPKHLITATGQRVTLRCSPRSGDLSVYWYQQSLDQGLQFLIQYYNGEERAKGNILERFSAQQFPDLHSELNLSSLELGDSALYFCASSVGPQDSFYEQYFGPGTRLTVT.

This clone showed up just a few times. In DNA, the CDR3 is TGCGCCAGCAGTCAGGGGATCGATAGCAATCAGCCCCAGCATTTT. Protein: CASSQGIDSNQPQHF. The chain joins TRBV5-1 to TRBJ1-5; the D gene is possibly TRBD1 (6 bases). V was shortened by 5 bases and J by 0 bases, with 12 bases between the two germline ends. This CDR3 contains 15 residues. From germline, CDR1 is SGHRS and CDR2 YFSETQ.

The chain combines TRBV7-3 with TRBJ1-1; D not certain. This CDR3 contains 13 residues. V was trimmed by 2 bases and J by 5 bases, leaving 9 bases between them. CDR1 and CDR2 (germline): SGHTA, FQGTGA. The CDR3 sequence: CASSLSSQTEAFF. The CDR3 region has the DNA TGTGCCAGCAGCTTATCGTCCCAGACTGAAGCTTTCTTT.

V is TRBV2 and J is TRBJ2-7; 10 bases align to TRBD2. The CDR3 loop spans 15 amino acids. The V gene's germline CDR1 is SNHLY and CDR2 FYNNEI. With V trimmed by 3 bases and J by 3 bases, 5 bases remained unmatched. The DNA of the CDR3 is TGTGCCAGCAGTGATATGGCTAGCGGGAGCTACGAGCAGTACTTC. Encoded protein: CASSDMASGSYEQYF.

The V and J genes are TRBV25-1 and TRBJ1-1; a possible D gene is TRBD1 (6 bases). CDR3 length: 12 amino acids. V was shortened by 7 bases and J by 6 bases, with 12 bases between the two germline ends. Germline loops: CDR1 MGHDK, CDR2 SYGVNS. CDR3 region: CASTGHTSEAFF. CDR3 DNA sequence: TGTGCCAGCACGGGACACACTTCTGAAGCTTTCTTT. The whole variable domain, filled in from reference TRBV25-1 and TRBJ1-1, reads EADIYQTPRYLVIGTGKKITLECSQTMGHDKMYWYQQDPGMELHLIHYSYGVNSTEKGDLSSESTVSRIRTEHFPLTLESARPSHTSQYLCASTGHTSEAFFGQGTRLTVV.

The V gene is TRBV7-9, the J gene TRBJ2-4, with D tentatively TRBD2 (6 bases). Germline V lookup: CDR1 SEHNR, CDR2 FQNEAQ (reference sequence). The CDR3 has 15 residues. Trimming stripped 2 bases from V and 3 bases from J, with 11 bases between. The CDR3 nucleotides read TGTGCCAGCAGCTTACTGCGGGGCGGCAAAAACATTCAGTACTTC. This encodes CASSLLRGGKNIQYF.

This clone turned up a few times. The V and J genes are TRBV15 and TRBJ2-1, with 8 bases aligning to TRBD2. The CDR3 has 15 amino acids. V lost 1 base and J lost 7; bases outside the gene matches: 6. Per germline, CDR1 LNHNV and CDR2 YYDKDF (reference sequence). The CDR3 DNA is TGTGCCACCAGCAGAGCAGCGGGAGATGTAAATGAGCAGTTCTTC. This encodes CATSRAAGDVNEQFF.

This clone was seen a few times. The chain uses TRBV29-1 and TRBJ2-3, with 7 bases aligning to TRBD1. Germline V gene sequence: CDR1 SQVTM, CDR2 ANQGSEA. The CDR3 contains 13 residues. The CDR3 DNA reads TGCAGTTTTCGAAGGGGGCTCGAAGATACGCAGTATTTT. The encoded protein is CSFRRGLEDTQYF.

This clone has just a few counts. The chain links TRBV30 to TRBJ1-1; D may be TRBD1 (6 bases). The V end was cut by 0 bases, the J end by 4 bases, with 12 bases between. The CDR3 is 14 amino acids. Germline V gives CDR1 GTSNPN, CDR2 SVGIG (reference sequence). CDR3 amino acids: CAWSVKGVSTEAFF. The CDR3 DNA sequence: TGTGCCTGGAGTGTAAAGGGGGTAAGCACTGAAGCTTTCTTT.

The chain uses TRBV30 and TRBJ1-5; D remains ambiguous. The CDR3 has 13 amino acids. Germline V CDR1 and CDR2: GTSNPN, SVGIG (reference sequence). Trimming removed 1 base at V and 7 bases at J, with 11 bases between. The CDR3 spells CAWSGSTVQPQHF. CDR3 DNA sequence: TGTGCCTGGAGTGGTAGTACGGTGCAGCCCCAGCATTTT.